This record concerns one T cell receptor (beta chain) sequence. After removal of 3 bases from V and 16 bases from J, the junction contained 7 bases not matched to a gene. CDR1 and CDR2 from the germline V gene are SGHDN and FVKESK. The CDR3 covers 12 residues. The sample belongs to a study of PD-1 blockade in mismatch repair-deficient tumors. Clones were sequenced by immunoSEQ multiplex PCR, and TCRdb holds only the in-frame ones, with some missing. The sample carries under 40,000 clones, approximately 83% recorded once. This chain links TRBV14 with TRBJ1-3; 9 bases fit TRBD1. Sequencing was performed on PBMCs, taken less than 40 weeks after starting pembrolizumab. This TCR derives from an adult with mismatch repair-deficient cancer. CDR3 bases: TGTGCCAGCAGCCAGGCTTGGGACAGGGCCTATTTT. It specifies CASSQAWDRAYF. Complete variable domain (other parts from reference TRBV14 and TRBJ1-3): EAGVTQFPSHSVIEKGQTVTLRCDPISGHDNLYWYRRVMGKEIKFLLHFVKESKQDESGMPNNRFLAERTGGTYSTLKVQPAELEDSGVYFCASSQAWDRAYFGEGSWLTVV.